This T cell receptor (beta chain) emerged from a study of human T cells and chemical hapten exposure. Notes on the study in general: Significantly greater numbers of large CDR3 similarity clusters came from expanded TCRs than from controls.

In the source study's methods: From approximately 25,000 to 650,000 TCRs were found per sample, with a median of 95,638. TCRdb reprocessed the RACE reads with MiXCR, giving one entry per CDR3 protein. These V and J calls derive from TCRdb rather than the authors' analysis. This table has under 400,000 distinct CDR3 sequences, less than 6.5% appearing once. The time point is: pre-sensitization, week 0. Indicated treatment: therapeutic diphenylcyclopropenone sensitization with weekly scalp DPC. People who gave samples had alopecia, were 18 to 70 years old, and were suitable for DPC. Before extraction, the whole blood was not fractionated, and total RNA was taken from it. This clonotype was counted only a few times. Its antigen remains unidentified. Trimming took 8 bases from V and 3 from J, leaving 9 bases between them. This CDR3 region has 12 residues. CDR1 MNHEY and CDR2 SVGAGI come from the germline V gene.

Sequenced material: whole blood, taken in connection with sensitization to the hapten diphenylcyclopropenone (DPC). The receptor was derived from a woman aged 45-65 years with alopecia areata. Some clones in this sample may be carry-over from other donors' samples. The rearrangement links TRBV6-5 to TRBJ2-3, with D possibly being TRBD1 (5 bases). DNA of the CDR3: TGTGCCAGCGGGGCGGAAACAGATACGCAGTATTTT. Translated, it gives CASGAETDTQYF.